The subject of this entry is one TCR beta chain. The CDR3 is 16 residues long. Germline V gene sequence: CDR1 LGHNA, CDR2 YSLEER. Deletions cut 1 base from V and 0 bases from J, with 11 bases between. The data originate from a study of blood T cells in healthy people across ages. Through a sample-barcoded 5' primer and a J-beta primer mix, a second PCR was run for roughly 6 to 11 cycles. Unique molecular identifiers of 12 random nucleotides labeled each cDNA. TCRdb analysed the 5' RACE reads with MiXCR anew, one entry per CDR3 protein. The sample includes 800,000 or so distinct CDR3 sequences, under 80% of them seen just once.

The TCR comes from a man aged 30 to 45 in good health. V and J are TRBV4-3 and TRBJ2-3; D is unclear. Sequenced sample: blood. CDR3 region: CASSQGNSASTDTQYF. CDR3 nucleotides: TGCGCCAGCAGCCAAGGAAATTCAGCTAGCACAGATACGCAGTATTTT.